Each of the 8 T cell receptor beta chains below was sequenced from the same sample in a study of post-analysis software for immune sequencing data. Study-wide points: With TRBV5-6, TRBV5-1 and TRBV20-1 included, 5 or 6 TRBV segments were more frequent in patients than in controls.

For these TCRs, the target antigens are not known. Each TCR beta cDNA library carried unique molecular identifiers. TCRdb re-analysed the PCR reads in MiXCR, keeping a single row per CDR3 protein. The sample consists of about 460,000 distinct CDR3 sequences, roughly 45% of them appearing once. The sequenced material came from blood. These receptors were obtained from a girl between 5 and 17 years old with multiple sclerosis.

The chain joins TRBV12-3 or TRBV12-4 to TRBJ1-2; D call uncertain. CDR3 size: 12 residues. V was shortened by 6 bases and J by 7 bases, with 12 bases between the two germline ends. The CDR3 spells CASSPPVGGYTF. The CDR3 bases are TGTGCCAGCAGCCCCCCCGTTGGTGGCTACACCTTC.

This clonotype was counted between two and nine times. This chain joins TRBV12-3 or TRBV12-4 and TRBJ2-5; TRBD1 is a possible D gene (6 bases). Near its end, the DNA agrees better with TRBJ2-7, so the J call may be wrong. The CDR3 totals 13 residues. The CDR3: CASRIGQPYEQYF. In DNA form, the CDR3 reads TGTGCCAGCAGGATTGGACAGCCCTACGAGCAGTACTTC.

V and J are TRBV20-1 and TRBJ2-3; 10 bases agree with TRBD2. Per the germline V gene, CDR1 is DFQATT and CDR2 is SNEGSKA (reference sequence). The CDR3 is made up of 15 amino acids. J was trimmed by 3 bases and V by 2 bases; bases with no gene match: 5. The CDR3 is CSARRSSGRTDTQYF. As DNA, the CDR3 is TGCAGTGCTAGAAGGTCTAGCGGGAGAACAGATACGCAGTATTTT.

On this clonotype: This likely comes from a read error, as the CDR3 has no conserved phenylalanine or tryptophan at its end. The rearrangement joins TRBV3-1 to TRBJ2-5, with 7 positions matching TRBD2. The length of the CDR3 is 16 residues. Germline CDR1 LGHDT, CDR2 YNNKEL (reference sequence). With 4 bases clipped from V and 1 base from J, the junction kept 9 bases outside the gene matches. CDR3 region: CASSRTEAGFQETQYC. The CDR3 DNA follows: TGTGCCAGCAGCCGCACCGAAGCGGGGTTCCAAGAGACCCAGTACTGC.

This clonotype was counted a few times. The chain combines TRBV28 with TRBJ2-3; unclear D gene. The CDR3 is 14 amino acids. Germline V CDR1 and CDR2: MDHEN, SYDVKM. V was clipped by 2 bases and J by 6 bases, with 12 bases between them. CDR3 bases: TGTGCCAGCAGTTTAACGCCGGGCATGGATACGCAGTATTTT. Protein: CASSLTPGMDTQYF.

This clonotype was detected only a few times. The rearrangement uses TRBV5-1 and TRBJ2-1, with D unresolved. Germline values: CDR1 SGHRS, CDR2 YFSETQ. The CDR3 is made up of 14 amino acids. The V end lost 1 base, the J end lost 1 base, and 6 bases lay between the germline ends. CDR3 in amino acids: CASSLRKSYNEQFF. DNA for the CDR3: TGCGCCAGCAGCTTGAGGAAATCCTACAATGAGCAGTTCTTC.

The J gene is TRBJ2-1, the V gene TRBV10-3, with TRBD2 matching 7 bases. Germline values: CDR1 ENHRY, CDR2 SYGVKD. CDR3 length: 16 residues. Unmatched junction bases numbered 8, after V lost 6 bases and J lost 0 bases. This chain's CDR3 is CAISLEGRGSYNEQFF. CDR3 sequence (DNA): TGTGCCATCAGCCTAGAGGGGAGGGGCTCCTACAATGAGCAGTTCTTC.

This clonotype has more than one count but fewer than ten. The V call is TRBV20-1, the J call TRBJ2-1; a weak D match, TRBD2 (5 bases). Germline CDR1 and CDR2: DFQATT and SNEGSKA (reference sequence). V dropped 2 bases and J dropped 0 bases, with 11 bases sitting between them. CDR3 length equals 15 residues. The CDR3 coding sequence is TGCAGTGCTAGACAGAGCGGAAGCTCCTACAATGAGCAGTTCTTC. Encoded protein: CSARQSGSSYNEQFF.